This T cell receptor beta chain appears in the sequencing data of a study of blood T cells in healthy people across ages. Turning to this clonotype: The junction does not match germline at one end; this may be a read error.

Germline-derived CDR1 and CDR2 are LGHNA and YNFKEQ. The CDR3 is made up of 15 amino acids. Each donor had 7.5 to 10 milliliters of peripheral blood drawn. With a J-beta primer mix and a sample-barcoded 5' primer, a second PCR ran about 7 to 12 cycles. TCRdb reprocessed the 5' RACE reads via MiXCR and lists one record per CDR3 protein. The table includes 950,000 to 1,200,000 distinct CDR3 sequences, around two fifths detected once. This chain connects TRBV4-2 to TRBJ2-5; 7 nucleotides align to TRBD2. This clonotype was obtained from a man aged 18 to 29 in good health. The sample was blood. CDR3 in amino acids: CVSSQDAGVQETQYF. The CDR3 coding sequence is TGTGTCAGCAGCCAAGACGCGGGGGTACAAGAGACCCAGTACTTC.